Shown below are 31 T cell receptor beta chains from a single sample sequenced in a study of cytomegalovirus exposure and HLA in healthy donors listed by TCRdb under 2017. Libraries were made using the immunoSEQ multiplex PCR assay. For the multiplex PCR, a mixture combining 60 forward primers for TCR Vbeta segments and 13 reverse primers for TCR Jbeta segments was used. The immuneACCESS repertoire file appears here via TCRdb, limited to in-frame rearrangements. These files lack a portion of the clones; in checked studies, under half of the deficit traces to unresolved V genes, and the cause of the others is not known. The sample data list about 160,000 clones, and over 70% of these were observed just once. The ten largest make up about 9.5% of the sample. Specimen: PBMCs. These receptors came from a man aged 18 to 29 in good health and CMV-seropositive.

This clone was detected only a few times. This chain connects TRBV30 to TRBJ1-1; TRBD1 is a possible D gene (6 bases). V dropped 0 bases and J dropped 6 bases, with 11 bases sitting between them. The CDR3 loop spans 13 amino acids. CDR1 is GTSNPN and CDR2 is SVGIG in the germline V gene (reference sequence). The chain's CDR3 is CAWSVKAGAEAFF. CDR3 in DNA: TGTGCCTGGAGTGTAAAGGCAGGGGCTGAAGCTTTCTTT.

CDR3 sequence (DNA): TGCAGCGTTGAATGGGGGGGAGGAGCACCCACGCAGTATTTT. As protein: CSVEWGGGAPTQYF. The genes are TRBV29-1 and TRBJ2-3, with 7 bases that match TRBD2. CDR3 length equals 14 residues. CDR1 is SQVTM, CDR2 ANQGSEA, per germline. V lost 2 bases, J lost 9 bases, and 11 bases stayed unmatched.

The rearrangement links TRBV9 to TRBJ2-3; no firm D call. The V end lost 3 bases, the J end lost 5 bases, and 13 bases lay between the germline ends. Germline loops: CDR1 SGDLS, CDR2 YYNGEE. This CDR3 has 14 amino acids. The CDR3 coding sequence is TGTGCCAGCAGCGCGTTTAGGAGTGTAGATACGCAGTATTTT. It translates to CASSAFRSVDTQYF.

The V gene is TRBV6-6, the J gene TRBJ2-7; 12 nucleotides align to TRBD2. The CDR3 has 14 amino acids. Germline CDR1 MNHNY, CDR2 SVGAGI (reference sequence). The J segment lost 4 bases and the V segment lost 6 bases, leaving 4 bases of the junction unmatched. The DNA of the CDR3 is TGTGCCAGCAGACTAGCGGGAGGCGCGTACGAGCAGTACTTC. Residues: CASRLAGGAYEQYF.

This clone has a handful of counts. CDR3 sequence: CASSHKEHGSNTEAFF. CDR3 sequence (DNA): TGTGCCAGCTCCCATAAGGAGCATGGGTCAAACACTGAAGCTTTCTTT. V is TRBV18 and J is TRBJ1-1, with D hard to call. The ends were cut back, 6 bases at V and 2 bases at J, with 19 bases in the middle. This CDR3 contains 16 residues. Germline lookup yields CDR1 KGHSH and CDR2 LQKENI.

The rearrangement joins TRBV9 to TRBJ1-3; 8 bases map to TRBD1. The germline CDR1 and CDR2 sequences are SGDLS and YYNGEE. V shed 3 bases and J 0 bases; nucleotides not matched to a gene: 8. CDR3 length equals 17 residues. The CDR3 region is CASSELTGDFSGNTIYF. CDR3 sequence (DNA): TGTGCCAGCAGCGAGCTGACAGGGGATTTCTCTGGAAACACCATATATTTT.

This chain uses TRBV4-3 with TRBJ2-7, with D tentatively TRBD1 (6 bases). Trimming removed 0 bases from V and 6 bases from J, with 9 bases in between. CDR1 LGHNA and CDR2 YSLEER come from the germline V gene. The CDR3 has 13 amino acids. CDR3 loop: CASSQDWGPEQYF. The CDR3 coding sequence is TGCGCCAGCAGCCAAGATTGGGGGCCCGAGCAGTACTTC.

CDR3 residues: CASSVAGTTSPYEQYF. CDR3 sequence (DNA): TGTGCCAGCAGCGTAGCTGGGACAACTTCGCCCTACGAGCAGTACTTC. The V gene is TRBV9, the J gene TRBJ2-5; D is perhaps TRBD1 (6 bases). The J call may be wrong; the DNA end is better matched by TRBJ2-7. This CDR3 is 16 amino acids long. CDR1 is SGDLS, CDR2 YYNGEE, per germline.

This clone was found once. The rearrangement links TRBV28 to TRBJ2-4, with 9 nucleotides matching TRBD1. This CDR3 has 16 amino acids. J was trimmed by 0 bases and V by 4 bases; bases with no gene match: 4. CDR1 is MDHEN, CDR2 SYDVKM, per germline. The CDR3 loop is CASSSTGGLAKNIQYF. The CDR3 nucleotides are TGTGCCAGCAGTTCGACAGGGGGGCTAGCCAAAAACATTCAGTACTTC.

V is TRBV4-3 and J is TRBJ1-2, with TRBD1 as a possible D gene (6 bases). CDR1 and CDR2 from the germline V gene are LGHNA and YSLEER. V lost 0 bases and J lost 4, with 24 bases in between. The CDR3 is 19 residues long. The CDR3 nucleotides are TGCGCCAGCAGCCAAGAGGACTTGTCGGACAGCAGTTCAAGCTATGGCTACACCTTC. Translation: CASSQEDLSDSSSSYGYTF.

The chain uses TRBV5-1 and TRBJ2-6; D possibly corresponds to TRBD1 (5 bases). V lost 0 bases and J lost 0, with 7 bases in between. The germline V gene has CDR1 SGHRS and CDR2 YFSETQ. CDR3 length: 16 amino acids. CDR3 sequence: CASSLDRSSGANVLTF. CDR3 DNA: TGCGCCAGCAGCTTGGACAGGAGCTCTGGGGCCAACGTCCTGACTTTC.

This clone has a handful of counts. Its ends do not fully match the called genes, so a read error is possible. This rearrangement joins TRBV7-9 to TRBJ2-7; TRBD1 is a possible D gene (5 bases). Germline assignment: CDR1 SEHNR and CDR2 FQNEAQ (reference sequence). CDR3 length equals 15 residues. The CDR3 sequence: CSSSHLQDPFYEQYF. For the CDR3, the DNA is TGTTCCAGCAGCCATCTACAGGACCCTTTCTACGAGCAGTACTTC.

As DNA, the CDR3 is TGTGCCAGTAGTATAGGCGGCAGGGGGCGCGGGCAGCCCCAGCATTTT. Its translation is CASSIGGRGRGQPQHF. The chain uses TRBV19 and TRBJ1-5; 8 bases are shared with TRBD1. Germline trimming cut 1 base from V and 7 bases from J; bases unmatched to any gene: 9. The CDR3 is made up of 16 amino acids. Germline CDR1 LNHDA, CDR2 SQIVND (reference sequence).

The chain carries TRBV4-1 and TRBJ1-2; D might be TRBD1 (5 bases). CDR3 size: 15 residues. From germline, CDR1 is MGHRA and CDR2 YSYEKL. Trimming removed 4 bases at V and 3 bases at J, with 15 bases between. The CDR3 DNA follows: TGCGCCAGCAGCCTGGAACCAGGGACTGACTATGGCTACACCTTC. This codes for CASSLEPGTDYGYTF.

This chain joins TRBV7-9 and TRBJ2-7; TRBD1 aligns across 7 bases. CDR3 length: 13 amino acids. V dropped 6 bases and J dropped 2; count of bases not matched to a gene: 4. Per the germline V gene, CDR1 is SEHNR and CDR2 is FQNEAQ (reference sequence). For the CDR3, the DNA is TGTGCCAGCAGACACGGGACAGCCTACGAGCAGTACTTC. Its translation is CASRHGTAYEQYF.

The chain uses TRBV30 and TRBJ2-2; possible D gene TRBD1, 7 bases. V was shortened by 1 base and J by 5 bases, with 11 bases between the two germline ends. Germline CDR1 is GTSNPN and CDR2 is SVGIG (reference sequence). CDR3 length: 14 amino acids. The CDR3 bases are TGTGCCTGGAGTGGCAGGGGGAGGACCGGGGAGCTGTTTTTT. Translated, it gives CAWSGRGRTGELFF.

This chain uses TRBV5-8 with TRBJ1-6; D possibly corresponds to TRBD1 (5 bases). The V end lost 4 bases, the J end lost 9 bases, and 23 bases lay between the germline ends. Germline CDR1 SGHTS, CDR2 YDEGEE. CDR3 length: 17 amino acids. The CDR3 here is CASSPGRGGSMGSPLHF. The CDR3 nucleotides are TGTGCCAGCAGCCCAGGGAGGGGAGGGTCCATGGGTTCACCCCTCCACTTT.

The chain has TRBV15 and TRBJ2-1, with 12 bases matching TRBD2. Losses at the gene ends were 3 bases for V and 10 bases for J; bases not matched to a gene: 10. The CDR3 consists of 16 residues. Germline CDR1 is LNHNV and CDR2 is YYDKDF (reference sequence). CDR3 region: CATSRGLAGGPFEQFF. In DNA, the CDR3 is TGTGCCACCAGCAGGGGGCTAGCGGGAGGGCCCTTCGAGCAGTTCTTC.

The rearrangement links TRBV15 to TRBJ2-7; no clear D gene. Trimming left V 5 bases short and J 4 bases short, with 12 bases between. CDR1 LNHNV and CDR2 YYDKDF come from the germline V gene (reference sequence). The CDR3 is 13 amino acids. Here the CDR3 DNA reads TGTGCCACCAGCGTCCAAGCAAAATACGAGCAGTACTTC. Amino acid sequence: CATSVQAKYEQYF.

The chain couples TRBV18 to TRBJ2-3, with TRBD2 matching 10 bases. CDR3 size: 18 residues. Unmatched junction bases numbered 10, after V lost 3 bases and J lost 1 base. Germline V gene data show CDR1 as KGHSH and CDR2 as LQKENI. The CDR3 reads CASSPAYPSGSGTDTQYF. The CDR3 DNA sequence: TGTGCCAGCTCACCCGCCTACCCTAGCGGGAGCGGCACAGATACGCAGTATTTT.

The rearrangement joins TRBV7-9 to TRBJ1-2; 9 positions agree with TRBD1. V dropped 5 bases and J dropped 6; count of bases not matched to a gene: 4. CDR1 and CDR2 from the germline V gene are SEHNR and FQNEAQ (reference sequence). The CDR3 loop spans 13 amino acids. The CDR3 region has the DNA TGTGCCAGCAGCCCAGGACAGGGGCATGGCTACACCTTC. Translating it yields CASSPGQGHGYTF. The complete variable domain, with remaining parts taken from reference TRBV7-9 and TRBJ1-2, reads DTGVSQNPRHKITKRGQNVTFRCDPISEHNRLYWYRQTLGQGPEFLTYFQNEAQLEKSRLLSDRFSAERPKGSFSTLEIQRTEQGDSAMYLCASSPGQGHGYTFGSGTRLTVV.

In its sample, this clone was seen a few times. The V gene is TRBV5-1, the J gene TRBJ2-5; 9 positions agree with TRBD1. Germline values: CDR1 SGHRS, CDR2 YFSETQ. This CDR3 region has 14 residues. J gave up 5 bases and V 2 bases, and 4 bases lay outside the gene matches. For the CDR3, the DNA is TGCGCCAGCAGCTTAACAGGGGGCCTCGAGACCCAGTACTTC. Its protein product is CASSLTGGLETQYF. Drawing the rest from reference TRBV5-1 and TRBJ2-5, the complete variable domain is KAGVTQTPRYLIKTRGQQVTLSCSPISGHRSVSWYQQTPGQGLQFLFEYFSETQRNKGNFPGRFSGRQFSNSRSEMNVSTLELGDSALYLCASSLTGGLETQYFGPGTRLLVL.

V is TRBV27 and J is TRBJ2-7; 7 bases line up with TRBD1. The CDR3 is 14 amino acids. The trim removed 3 bases at V and 2 bases at J, leaving 4 bases unmatched. CDR1 and CDR2 (germline): MNHEY, SMNVEV (reference sequence). The CDR3 loop is CASSFGTVPYEQYF. The CDR3 coding sequence is TGTGCCAGCAGTTTTGGGACAGTACCCTACGAGCAGTACTTC.

This clone has just one count. The junction departs from the called germline gene at one end, perhaps through a read error. The gene calls are TRBV5-1 and TRBJ1-1; TRBD1 agrees at 8 bases. From germline, CDR1 is SGHRS and CDR2 YFSETQ. CDR3 length equals 14 residues. This chain's CDR3 is CASSPGQGRTEAFF. In DNA, the CDR3 is TGTGCCAGCAGCCCAGGACAGGGTAGGACTGAAGCTTTCTTT.

The rearrangement uses TRBV5-4 and TRBJ2-1; 7 positions agree with TRBD1. This CDR3 contains 15 residues. Germline values: CDR1 SGHNT, CDR2 YYREEE (reference sequence). Trimming removed 2 bases from V and 1 base from J; junction bases left unmatched: 3. The CDR3 sequence: CASSFRDRSYNEQFF. CDR3 in DNA: TGTGCCAGCAGCTTCCGGGACAGATCCTACAATGAGCAGTTCTTC.

This chain connects TRBV25-1 to TRBJ1-2, with D uncertain. Germline V CDR1 and CDR2: MGHDK, SYGVNS. Trimming stripped 5 bases from V and 2 bases from J, with 9 bases between. The CDR3 consists of 13 residues. CDR3 loop: CASSWGENYGYTF. The CDR3 nucleotides read TGTGCCAGCAGTTGGGGAGAGAACTATGGCTACACCTTC.

The chain uses TRBV4-2 and TRBJ2-4, with 8 bases aligning to TRBD1. The CDR3 is made up of 17 amino acids. V lost 1 base to trimming and J lost 7 bases; unmatched junction nucleotides: 12. The germline V gene has CDR1 LGHNA and CDR2 YNFKEQ. CDR3 bases: TGTGCCAGCAGCCAAGTTCCCTTGGACAGGGAAGGGAACATTCAGTACTTC. Protein: CASSQVPLDREGNIQYF.

J is TRBJ2-5 and V is TRBV10-3; D is unresolved. The CDR3 is 12 residues long. With 3 bases removed from V and 1 base from J, the gap between germline ends came to 3 bases. CDR1 is ENHRY, CDR2 SYGVKD, per germline. In DNA form, the CDR3 reads TGTGCCATCAGTGATCTCCAAGAGACCCAGTACTTC. Its protein product is CAISDLQETQYF.

This clone was counted only a few times. The V call is TRBV5-1, the J call TRBJ2-7, with D possibly being TRBD1 (5 bases). This CDR3 has 14 amino acids. Trimming took 0 bases from V and 2 from J, leaving 9 bases between them. Germline CDR1 is SGHRS and CDR2 is YFSETQ. Here the CDR3 reads CASSLVGPAYEQYF. Written as DNA, the CDR3 is TGCGCCAGCAGCTTGGTGGGGCCGGCCTACGAGCAGTACTTC. Drawing the rest from reference TRBV5-1 and TRBJ2-7, the complete variable domain is KAGVTQTPRYLIKTRGQQVTLSCSPISGHRSVSWYQQTPGQGLQFLFEYFSETQRNKGNFPGRFSGRQFSNSRSEMNVSTLELGDSALYLCASSLVGPAYEQYFGPGTRLTVT.

The sample holds one count of this clone. The CDR3 region has the DNA TGTGCCGGGGCCGAGGAGAACTCCTACGAGCAGTACTTC. Its translation: CAGAEENSYEQYF. V and J are TRBV30 and TRBJ2-7, with D perhaps TRBD1 (5 bases). Trimming removed 8 bases at V and 0 bases at J, with 14 bases between. The length of the CDR3 is 13 residues. Per the germline V gene, CDR1 is GTSNPN and CDR2 is SVGIG (reference sequence).

The chain combines TRBV7-9 with TRBJ2-7, with TRBD1 as a possible D gene (5 bases). The V gene lost 6 bases and the J gene lost 4 bases, with 7 bases spanning the gap. There are 11 residues in the CDR3. The V gene's germline CDR1 is SEHNR and CDR2 FQNEAQ (reference sequence). This CDR3 reads CASSRGYEQYF. CDR3 DNA sequence: TGTGCCAGCAGTAGGGGTTACGAGCAGTACTTC.